This T cell receptor beta chain was profiled in a study of blood T cells in healthy people across ages. Whole-study context: Through template switching, about one barcoded beta molecule was captured per two T cells, as measured in model experiments.

This CDR3 has 15 amino acids. V was pared by 5 bases and J by 10 bases, with 20 bases between. The germline V gene has CDR1 SSHAT and CDR2 FNYEAQ (reference sequence). For this clonotype: What it binds is not known.

It was with a sample-barcoded 5' primer and a J-beta primer mix that a second PCR of about 6 to 12 cycles was run. Researchers report that a template-switch adaptor with 12 random nucleotides tagged each cDNA molecule. Every sample gave at least 2.5 million paired-end reads containing CDR3. TCRdb passed the 5' RACE reads through MiXCR, listing each CDR3 protein once. The sample lists some 710,000 distinct CDR3 sequences, over 20% occurring once. Study-wide results and caveats: Roughly linear declines in TCR beta diversity per million T cells occurred with age.

The receptor comes from a man between 65 and 85 years old in good health. Sequencing input: blood. The J gene is TRBJ1-4, the V gene TRBV7-7; D is ambiguous. CDR3 in DNA: TGTGCCAGCAGCCCCTTACATACCCAGGCGGGAAAACTGTTTTTT. Its translation is CASSPLHTQAGKLFF.